This T cell receptor (beta chain) came from a study of response to subunit inactivated influenza vaccine. General observations from the study: Authors suggested each seasonal influenza vaccination recruits few new T cells.

TCRdb itself ran the RT-PCR reads through MiXCR, one entry per CDR3 protein. The sample contains around 180,000 distinct CDR3 sequences, around 9% of which appear only once. CDR1 and CDR2 (germline): SGHRS, YFSETQ. CDR3 length equals 15 residues. V was clipped by 4 bases and J by 2 bases, with 15 bases between them. In regard to this clonotype: What it binds is not known.

The specimen was non-naive T cells sorted from PBMCs, collected on the day of vaccination. The sequence derives from a man aged 45 to 65 who received an inactivated influenza vaccine. The V call is TRBV5-1, the J call TRBJ2-5, with D perhaps TRBD2 (5 bases). CDR3 in amino acids: CASSPTGRGQETQYF. CDR3 in DNA: TGCGCCAGCAGCCCGACCGGTCGGGGACAAGAGACCCAGTACTTC.